A selection of T cell receptor beta chains follows, all from one sample in a study of radiation and T cells in renal cell carcinoma. Only in-frame clones appear in the TCRdb table, and some are missing; sequencing was by immunoSEQ multiplex PCR. The sample lists over 35,000 clones, roughly 80% occurring once. The sequencing used blood, collected from a patient whose treatment included radiotherapy and nephrectomy. The receptors come from a woman aged 70 to 79 with renal cell carcinoma. Each CDR3 is given with its conserved first and last residue. D genes are given only for firm matches. Where a row states a size, it is once, few, many or the class of an expanded clone; other rows omit it.

CDR3aa: CASSLEGLGDNEQFF; CDR3nt: TGTGCCAGCAGCTTAGAAGGGCTCGGAGACAATGAGCAGTTCTTC; abundance: -; v_gene: TRBV7-9; d_gene: -; j_gene: TRBJ2-1
CDR3aa: CASSLLTGGGGYTF; CDR3nt: TGCGCCAGCAGTTTACTGACAGGGGGAGGTGGCTACACCTTC; abundance: -; v_gene: TRBV5-1; d_gene: TRBD1; j_gene: TRBJ1-2
CDR3aa: CASASVGTGNTIYF; CDR3nt: TGTGCCAGCGCCAGCGTCGGAACTGGAAACACCATATATTTT; abundance: -; v_gene: TRBV6-5; d_gene: -; j_gene: TRBJ1-3
CDR3aa: CAWRHLPGTSSYNEQFF; CDR3nt: TGTGCCTGGAGACACCTCCCCGGGACTAGCTCCTACAATGAGCAGTTCTTC; abundance: -; v_gene: TRBV30; d_gene: TRBD2; j_gene: TRBJ2-1
CDR3aa: CSVGDRAYGYTF; CDR3nt: TGCAGCGTTGGTGACAGGGCCTATGGCTACACCTTC; abundance: -; v_gene: TRBV29-1; d_gene: TRBD1; j_gene: TRBJ1-2
CDR3aa: CASSWDQNYEQYF; CDR3nt: TGTGCCAGCAGCTGGGACCAAAACTACGAGCAGTACTTC; abundance: -; v_gene: TRBV5-6; d_gene: -; j_gene: TRBJ2-7
CDR3aa: CASSLSGTDTQYF; CDR3nt: TGTGCCAGCAGTCTTTCCGGGACAGATACGCAGTATTTT; abundance: -; v_gene: TRBV6-6; d_gene: -; j_gene: TRBJ2-3
CDR3aa: CASSLDFLYGYTF; CDR3nt: TGTGCCAGCAGCTTAGACTTCCTCTATGGCTACACCTTC; abundance: -; v_gene: TRBV7-2; d_gene: -; j_gene: TRBJ1-2
CDR3aa: CASSLDGFTEQYF; CDR3nt: TGTGCCAGCAGTTTGGACGGCTTTACCGAGCAGTACTTC; abundance: -; v_gene: TRBV27; d_gene: -; j_gene: TRBJ2-7
CDR3aa: CASSLAPGNLNNEQFF; CDR3nt: TGCGCCAGCAGCTTGGCCCCGGGCAATTTAAACAATGAGCAGTTCTTC; abundance: -; v_gene: TRBV5-1; d_gene: -; j_gene: TRBJ2-1
CDR3aa: CAWSGVGQGFGYTF; CDR3nt: TGTGCCTGGAGTGGGGTGGGACAGGGCTTTGGCTACACCTTC; abundance: -; v_gene: TRBV30; d_gene: TRBD1; j_gene: TRBJ1-2
CDR3aa: CASSLGTGIDEQYF; CDR3nt: TGTGCCAGCAGCCTAGGGACAGGGATCGACGAGCAGTACTTC; abundance: few; v_gene: TRBV7-6; d_gene: TRBD1; j_gene: TRBJ2-7
CDR3aa: CASSQDLRVPGTDTQYF; CDR3nt: TGCGCCAGCAGCCAAGATCTTCGGGTCCCGGGGACAGATACGCAGTATTTT; abundance: -; v_gene: TRBV4-1; d_gene: -; j_gene: TRBJ2-3
CDR3aa: CASSQDEWVMAGETGELFF; CDR3nt: TGTGCCAGCAGCCAAGATGAGTGGGTTATGGCAGGGGAAACCGGGGAGCTGTTTTTT; abundance: -; v_gene: TRBV14; d_gene: -; j_gene: TRBJ2-2
CDR3aa: CSVRENWNTEAFF; CDR3nt: TGCAGCGTTAGGGAGAATTGGAACACTGAAGCTTTCTTT; abundance: -; v_gene: TRBV29-1; d_gene: -; j_gene: TRBJ1-1
CDR3aa: CASSLNPGHQAYEQYF; CDR3nt: TGCGCCAGCAGCTTAAATCCGGGACACCAAGCCTACGAGCAGTACTTC; abundance: -; v_gene: TRBV5-1; d_gene: -; j_gene: TRBJ2-7
CDR3aa: CASSYAGTLNYEQYF; CDR3nt: TGTGCCAGCAGTTACGCCGGGACTCTAAATTACGAGCAGTACTTC; abundance: -; v_gene: TRBV6-5; d_gene: -; j_gene: TRBJ2-7
CDR3aa: CASSQGQGGTKAFF; CDR3nt: TGCGCCAGCAGCCAAGGACAGGGAGGGACCAAAGCTTTCTTT; abundance: -; v_gene: TRBV4-1; d_gene: TRBD1; j_gene: TRBJ1-1
CDR3aa: CASSRTGGYQETQYF; CDR3nt: TGTGCCAGCAGCAGGACAGGAGGGTACCAAGAGACCCAGTACTTC; abundance: -; v_gene: TRBV7-2; d_gene: -; j_gene: TRBJ2-5
CDR3aa: CASRSYGVRGTEAFF; CDR3nt: TGTGCCAGCAGGTCCTACGGGGTGAGGGGCACTGAAGCTTTCTTT; abundance: -; v_gene: TRBV6-5; d_gene: -; j_gene: TRBJ1-1
CDR3aa: CASSPTGGEVEQFF; CDR3nt: TGTGCCAGCTCACCGACCGGCGGGGAGGTTGAGCAGTTCTTC; abundance: once; v_gene: TRBV18; d_gene: -; j_gene: TRBJ2-1
CDR3aa: CASSPEAGASNSPLHF; CDR3nt: TGCGCCAGCAGCCCCGAGGCAGGGGCTTCTAATTCACCCCTCCACTTT; abundance: few; v_gene: TRBV5-1; d_gene: -; j_gene: TRBJ1-6
CDR3aa: CASSLAASTDTQYF; CDR3nt: TGTGCCAGCAGCTTGGCTGCTAGCACAGATACGCAGTATTTT; abundance: -; v_gene: TRBV7-3; d_gene: -; j_gene: TRBJ2-3
CDR3aa: CASSKYSVRGGNTDTEAFF; CDR3nt: TGTGCCAGCAGCAAATACTCTGTTCGCGGGGGCAATACGGACACTGAAGCTTTCTTT; abundance: -; v_gene: TRBV14; d_gene: -; j_gene: TRBJ1-1
CDR3aa: CASSLQGFGNTIYF; CDR3nt: TGCGCCAGCAGCTTGCAAGGGTTTGGAAACACCATATATTTT; abundance: -; v_gene: TRBV5-1; d_gene: -; j_gene: TRBJ1-3
CDR3aa: CASSAGMHGYTF; CDR3nt: TGTGCCAGCAGCGCGGGCATGCATGGCTACACCTTC; abundance: -; v_gene: TRBV7-9; d_gene: -; j_gene: TRBJ1-2
CDR3aa: CASSLVASGFSTDTQYF; CDR3nt: TGTGCCAGCAGCTTAGTGGCTAGCGGCTTTAGCACAGATACGCAGTATTTT; abundance: -; v_gene: TRBV7-6; d_gene: TRBD2; j_gene: TRBJ2-3
CDR3aa: CASSTSGSGELFF; CDR3nt: TGTGCCAGCAGTACTAGCGGAAGCGGGGAGCTGTTTTTT; abundance: -; v_gene: TRBV9; d_gene: TRBD2; j_gene: TRBJ2-2
CDR3aa: CASSDTVGAQHF; CDR3nt: TGTGCCAGCAGTGACACGGTTGGGGCCCAGCATTTT; abundance: -; v_gene: TRBV6-5; d_gene: -; j_gene: TRBJ1-5
CDR3aa: CASSSTGSMNTEAFF; CDR3nt: TGTGCCAGCAGTAGTACAGGGAGCATGAACACTGAAGCTTTCTTT; abundance: -; v_gene: TRBV6-1; d_gene: -; j_gene: TRBJ1-1
CDR3aa: CASSFGGRTVYGYTF; CDR3nt: TGCGCCAGCAGCTTTGGGGGGCGGACGGTCTATGGCTACACCTTC; abundance: -; v_gene: TRBV5-1; d_gene: -; j_gene: TRBJ1-2
CDR3aa: CASSLVGDSSSYEQYF; CDR3nt: TGTGCCAGCAGCTTAGTCGGAGACTCTTCCTCCTACGAGCAGTACTTC; abundance: -; v_gene: TRBV7-6; d_gene: -; j_gene: TRBJ2-7
CDR3aa: CASSYGQGFGYTF; CDR3nt: TGTGCCAGCAGTTACGGGCAGGGGTTTGGCTACACCTTC; abundance: -; v_gene: TRBV6-6; d_gene: -; j_gene: TRBJ1-2
CDR3aa: CASSEGTLAGGRETQYF; CDR3nt: TGTGCCAGCAGTGAAGGTACTCTAGCGGGGGGACGAGAGACCCAGTACTTC; abundance: -; v_gene: TRBV6-1; d_gene: TRBD2; j_gene: TRBJ2-5
CDR3aa: CASSPLVQGRNTEAFF; CDR3nt: TGTGCCAGCTCACCACTAGTACAGGGGAGAAACACTGAAGCTTTCTTT; abundance: -; v_gene: TRBV18; d_gene: TRBD1; j_gene: TRBJ1-1
CDR3aa: CASRGQGANGYTF; CDR3nt: TGTGCCAGCAGGGGACAGGGGGCGAATGGCTACACCTTC; abundance: once; v_gene: TRBV27; d_gene: TRBD1; j_gene: TRBJ1-2
CDR3aa: CASSQPTGKYNEQFF; CDR3nt: TGCGCCAGCAGCCAGCCGACTGGGAAATACAATGAGCAGTTCTTC; abundance: -; v_gene: TRBV4-1; d_gene: -; j_gene: TRBJ2-1
CDR3aa: CASSLGQGLEKLFF; CDR3nt: TGTGCCAGCAGCTTAGGACAGGGCCTTGAAAAACTGTTTTTT; abundance: -; v_gene: TRBV7-9; d_gene: TRBD1; j_gene: TRBJ1-4
CDR3aa: CASSDWIYEQYF; CDR3nt: TGTGCCAGCAGTGATTGGATCTACGAGCAGTACTTC; abundance: -; v_gene: TRBV2; d_gene: -; j_gene: TRBJ2-7
CDR3aa: CASSGPGTGRESYEQYF; CDR3nt: TGTGCCAGCAGTGGTCCCGGGACAGGGAGGGAGAGCTACGAGCAGTACTTC; abundance: -; v_gene: TRBV6-1; d_gene: TRBD1; j_gene: TRBJ2-7
CDR3aa: CASSPWTGGPDTQYF; CDR3nt: TGTGCCAGCAGCCCCTGGACAGGTGGACCAGATACGCAGTATTTT; abundance: -; v_gene: TRBV7-8; d_gene: TRBD1; j_gene: TRBJ2-3
CDR3aa: CASSPEWGEKLFF; CDR3nt: TGCGCCAGCAGCCCCGAATGGGGGGAAAAACTGTTTTTT; abundance: -; v_gene: TRBV5-1; d_gene: -; j_gene: TRBJ1-4
CDR3aa: CASRTTSGSYNEQFF; CDR3nt: TGTGCCAGCAGGACGACTAGCGGGAGCTACAATGAGCAGTTCTTC; abundance: -; v_gene: TRBV6-4; d_gene: TRBD2; j_gene: TRBJ2-1
CDR3aa: CATATRQETQYF; CDR3nt: TGTGCCACTGCGACACGTCAAGAGACCCAGTACTTC; abundance: -; v_gene: TRBV10-3; d_gene: -; j_gene: TRBJ2-5
CDR3aa: CASSQDFETQYF; CDR3nt: TGTGCCAGCAGTCAGGATTTTGAGACCCAGTACTTC; abundance: -; v_gene: TRBV2; d_gene: -; j_gene: TRBJ2-5
CDR3aa: CASSSRTGLQETQYF; CDR3nt: TGTGCCAGCAGCTCACGGACAGGGCTGCAGGAGACCCAGTACTTC; abundance: once; v_gene: TRBV7-9; d_gene: TRBD1; j_gene: TRBJ2-5
CDR3aa: CASNQGLINQPQHF; CDR3nt: TGTGCCAGCAACCAGGGGCTTATCAATCAGCCCCAGCATTTT; abundance: -; v_gene: TRBV6-1; d_gene: -; j_gene: TRBJ1-5
CDR3aa: CASSYGTSGSYEQYF; CDR3nt: TGTGCCAGCAGTTACGGGACTAGCGGCTCCTACGAGCAGTACTTC; abundance: -; v_gene: TRBV6-5; d_gene: TRBD2; j_gene: TRBJ2-7
CDR3aa: CASSISFPNTEAFF; CDR3nt: TGTGCCAGTAGTATATCCTTCCCGAACACTGAAGCTTTCTTT; abundance: -; v_gene: TRBV19; d_gene: -; j_gene: TRBJ1-1
CDR3aa: CASSLTAGQTGEKLFF; CDR3nt: TGTGCCAGCAGCCTAACGGCCGGGCAGACAGGGGAAAAACTGTTTTTT; abundance: -; v_gene: TRBV7-6; d_gene: TRBD1; j_gene: TRBJ1-4
CDR3aa: CASSYSRDGEKLFF; CDR3nt: TGTGCCAGCAGTTACTCCCGGGATGGTGAAAAACTGTTTTTT; abundance: -; v_gene: TRBV6-5; d_gene: -; j_gene: TRBJ1-4
CDR3aa: CASSPLAGCSYNEQFF; CDR3nt: TGTGCCAGCAGCCCCCTGGCCGGCTGCTCCTACAATGAGCAGTTCTTC; abundance: -; v_gene: TRBV21-1; d_gene: -; j_gene: TRBJ2-1
CDR3aa: CAISGGTGARETQYF; CDR3nt: TGTGCCATCAGTGGCGGGACAGGGGCTCGAGAGACCCAGTACTTC; abundance: -; v_gene: TRBV10-3; d_gene: TRBD1; j_gene: TRBJ2-5
CDR3aa: CASSPSDREPETQYF; CDR3nt: TGTGCCAGCAGTCCGTCTGATCGGGAGCCAGAGACCCAGTACTTC; abundance: -; v_gene: TRBV6-5; d_gene: -; j_gene: TRBJ2-5
CDR3aa: CASSIGVAGTYEQYF; CDR3nt: TGTGCCAGTAGTATCGGGGTAGCGGGCACCTACGAGCAGTACTTC; abundance: -; v_gene: TRBV19; d_gene: TRBD2; j_gene: TRBJ2-7
CDR3aa: CASSQAGQDPYYEQYF; CDR3nt: TGCGCCAGCAGCCAAGCGGGTCAGGATCCCTATTACGAGCAGTACTTC; abundance: -; v_gene: TRBV4-1; d_gene: -; j_gene: TRBJ2-7
CDR3aa: CASSERGGGSGELFF; CDR3nt: TGTGCCAGCAGTGAAAGGGGAGGTGGGAGCGGGGAGCTGTTTTTT; abundance: -; v_gene: TRBV2; d_gene: -; j_gene: TRBJ2-2
CDR3aa: CASSQDLGTGYGYTF; CDR3nt: TGCGCCAGCAGCCAAGATCTTGGGACAGGCTATGGCTACACCTTC; abundance: -; v_gene: TRBV4-1; d_gene: TRBD1; j_gene: TRBJ1-2
CDR3aa: CARARGNNYGYTF; CDR3nt: TGTGCCCGAGCACGCGGCAATAACTATGGCTACACCTTC; abundance: -; v_gene: TRBV6-6; d_gene: -; j_gene: TRBJ1-2